The clone carrying this T cell receptor (beta chain) was found many times. The antigen remains unidentified. These data belong to a study of T cells in Graves' hyperthyroidism and ophthalmopathy. About the research overall: Staff took peripheral blood when the initial diagnosis was made, before any treatment began.

Study results and caveats: Stable hyperthyroidism was told apart from ophthalmopathy by a model built on 13 V-J features.

The V gene lost 1 base and the J gene lost 4 bases, with 10 bases spanning the gap. The length of the CDR3 is 15 residues. Germline V lookup: CDR1 SNHLY, CDR2 FYNNEI. There were TCR beta CDR3 regions amplified from RNA transcripts. TCR CDR3 underwent first-round RT-PCR with the HTBI primer set. MiXCR was run by TCRdb on the multiplex PCR reads, yielding one entry per CDR3 protein. This repertoire shows 340,000 or so distinct CDR3 sequences, 15% to 20% found once; its top ten account for less than 65%. Hyperthyroidism in the patients, aged 18 to 65, was newly diagnosed and under 2 months in duration. This TCR was recovered from a woman in her fifties or sixties with Graves' hyperthyroidism. Material for sequencing was blood. The chain recombines TRBV2 with TRBJ1-4; D might be TRBD1 (5 bases). The CDR3 coding sequence is TGTGCCAGCAGTGAAGGCAGGGTTGGTAATGAAAAACTGTTTTTT. This translates into CASSEGRVGNEKLFF.